This T cell receptor beta chain was identified in a study of cytomegalovirus exposure and HLA in healthy donors. The study ran its PCR with 60 Vbeta and 13 Jbeta primers. Clones were sequenced by immunoSEQ multiplex PCR, and TCRdb holds only the in-frame ones, with some missing. The sample carries about 130,000 clones, around 83% recorded once. Healthy bone marrow donors formed the donor group. This clone was seen more than once but under ten times. This CDR3 comprises 15 residues. V shed 10 bases and J 7 bases; nucleotides not matched to a gene: 16. Germline-derived CDR1 and CDR2 are MNHNS and SASEGT.

Sample: PBMCs. This receptor was taken from a girl between 2 and 10 years old in good health and CMV-seronegative. The chain couples TRBV6-1 to TRBJ2-1, with 7 bases identical to TRBD1. The CDR3: CANKPGPGGENEQFF. As DNA, the CDR3 is TGTGCCAACAAACCGGGTCCAGGGGGTGAAAATGAGCAGTTCTTC.